This TCR beta chain was profiled in a study of OX40 agonist ivuxolimab in advanced cancers. Overall study: Participants could have had prior anti-PD-1, anti-PD-L1 or anti-CTLA-4 therapy, and less than 45% had some. General study points: Individuals who were partial responders at 0.1-3.0 mg/kg had clonal expansion that ranked among the lowest. A proportion of nonresponders additionally exhibited low normalized T-cell clonal expansion.

With respect to this clone: Its antigen is unidentified.

TCRdb keeps only in-frame clones here, not all; method: immunoSEQ multiplex PCR. The sample contains approximately 75,000 clones, about 85% of which appear only once. Germline V gene data show CDR1 as SGDLS and CDR2 as YYNGEE. This CDR3 has 16 residues. Trimming cost V 3 bases and J 0 bases; bases outside gene matches: 6. V gene TRBV9 combines with J gene TRBJ2-3, with TRBD2 matching over 8 bases. This receptor was obtained from an adult with an advanced solid tumor such as melanoma, head and neck, liver or kidney cancer. The sample was CD4+ or CD8+ T cells sorted from blood, taken in a trial of the OX40 agonist ivuxolimab. CDR3 DNA: TGTGCCAGCAGCGCCGCAGCGGGGGCTAGCACAGATACGCAGTATTTT. The encoded protein is CASSAAAGASTDTQYF.